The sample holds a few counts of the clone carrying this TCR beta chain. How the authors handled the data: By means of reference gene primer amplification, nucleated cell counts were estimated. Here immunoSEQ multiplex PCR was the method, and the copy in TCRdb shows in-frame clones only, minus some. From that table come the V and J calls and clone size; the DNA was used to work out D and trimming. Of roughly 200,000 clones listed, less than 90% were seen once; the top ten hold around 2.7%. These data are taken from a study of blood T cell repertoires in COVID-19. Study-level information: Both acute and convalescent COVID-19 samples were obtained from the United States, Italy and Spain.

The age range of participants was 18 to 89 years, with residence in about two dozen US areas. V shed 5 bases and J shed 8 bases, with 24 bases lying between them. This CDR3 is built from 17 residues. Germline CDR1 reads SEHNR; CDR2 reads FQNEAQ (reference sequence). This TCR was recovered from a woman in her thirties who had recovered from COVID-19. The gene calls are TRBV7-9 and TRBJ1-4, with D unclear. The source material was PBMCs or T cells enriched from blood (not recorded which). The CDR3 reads CASSPRAVVQKKEKLFF. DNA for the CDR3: TGTGCCAGCAGCCCACGCGCGGTGGTACAAAAGAAGGAAAAACTGTTTTTT. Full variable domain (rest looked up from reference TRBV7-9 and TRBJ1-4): DTGVSQNPRHKITKRGQNVTFRCDPISEHNRLYWYRQTLGQGPEFLTYFQNEAQLEKSRLLSDRFSAERPKGSFSTLEIQRTEQGDSAMYLCASSPRAVVQKKEKLFFGSGTQLSVL.